Listed below are T cell receptor beta chains from one sample, sequenced in a study of cytomegalovirus exposure and HLA in healthy donors. Assay used: immunoSEQ multiplex PCR; TCRdb lists only in-frame clones, some missing. The table shows some 120,000 clones, with 77% occurring only once. Sequenced sample: PBMCs. These receptor sequences come from a man in his forties or fifties in good health and CMV-seropositive. Each CDR3 is given with its conserved first and last residue. D genes are given only for firm matches. A clone size is listed for some rows: how often the clone was seen (once, few, many), or a class if it is expanded.

>14|TRBJ2-7|-|TRBV4-1|few
TGCGCCAGCAGCCAACCCGGGACGGACTACGAGCAGTACTTC
CASSQPGTDYEQYF
>13|TRBJ2-7|-|TRBV4-2|-
TGTGCCAGCAGCCAAGCTGGCATCGACGAGCAGTACTTC
CASSQAGIDEQYF
>17|TRBJ2-5|TRBD2|TRBV10-3|few
TGTGCCATCAGTGATTTAGCGGGGGGCCTAGCTCCTAGTGGGCAGTACTTC
CAISDLAGGLAPSGQYF
>16|TRBJ2-6|-|TRBV5-1|-
TGCGCCAGCAGCCCCGGACTTGGCTCTGGGGCCAACGTCCTGACTTTC
CASSPGLGSGANVLTF
>13|TRBJ1-2|-|TRBV5-1|-
TGCGCCAGCAGCTTGGTAGCAGGGGTCGGCTACACCTTC
CASSLVAGVGYTF
>20|TRBJ2-7|TRBD2|TRBV4-2|-
TGTGCCAGCAGCCAAGATAAGAAGTGGGGCCGGGAGGGTGCTGGCTACGAGCAGTACTTC
CASSQDKKWGREGAGYEQYF
>15|TRBJ2-4|-|TRBV4-2|-
TGTGCCAGCAGCCAACTCCCTCAAGGGCGGGTCATTCAGTACTTC
CASSQLPQGRVIQYF
>14|TRBJ2-7|-|TRBV7-8|-
TGTGCCAGCAGCTTAGACAACGGGGGCTACGAGCAGTACTTC
CASSLDNGGYEQYF
>16|TRBJ1-5|-|TRBV13|-
TGTGCCAGCAGCTGGGGGGGGCGGGGGACTAATCAGCCCCAGCATTTT
CASSWGGRGTNQPQHF
>16|TRBJ2-1|TRBD2|TRBV11-2|-
TGTGCCAGCAGCTTACAGACTAGCGAGCCTACCAATGAGCAGTTCTTC
CASSLQTSEPTNEQFF
>12|TRBJ2-7|-|TRBV7-2|-
TGTGCCAGCAGCTTCCCGGGGTACGAGCAGTACTTC
CASSFPGYEQYF
>16|TRBJ2-1|-|TRBV11-2|-
TGTGCCAGCACCCCGTATTGGCAGGGGAACTACAATGAGCAGTTCTTC
CASTPYWQGNYNEQFF
>15|TRBJ2-7|TRBD1|TRBV4-1|once
TGCGCCAGCAGCCAAGTTAGGGACAGACAGTACGAGCAGTACTTC
CASSQVRDRQYEQYF
>15|TRBJ1-3|-|TRBV18|few
TGTGCCAGCTCACCACCGGGGAGGCGTGAAGACACCATATATTTT
CASSPPGRREDTIYF
>14|TRBJ2-3|-|TRBV16|-
TGTGCCAGCAGCCACCCGGTTAGCACAGATACGCAGTATTTT
CASSHPVSTDTQYF
>14|TRBJ1-6|-|TRBV27|-
TGTGCCAGTAAAACAGGGAGGGATAATTCACCCCTCCACTTT
CASKTGRDNSPLHF
>20|TRBJ2-7|-|TRBV10-3|-
TGTGCCATCAGTGAGTCGACAGGTACAGGATCACTCACCAGACCCTACGAGCAGTACTTC
CAISESTGTGSLTRPYEQYF